This is a list of T cell receptor beta chains from one sample in a study of CD8 T cells in ankylosing spondylitis. TCRdb recomputed calls from the 5' RACE reads with MiXCR, one row per CDR3 protein. The table includes about 160,000 distinct CDR3 sequences, around 17% detected once. The material sequenced was blood, either unsorted or a sorted T cell fraction (not recorded which). Source of these receptors: a male donor with ankylosing spondylitis or in good health (not recorded which). Each CDR3 is given with its conserved first and last residue. A D gene is named only where the DNA matches it firmly. Size values are once, few and many counts, or a class for expanded clones, and some rows have none.

V gene	D gene	clone size	CDR3 length	J gene	CDR3 DNA	CDR3 protein
TRBV29-1	NA	few	11	TRBJ2-1	TGCAGCGTCGGGGGCCCCAATGAGCAGTTCTTC	CSVGGPNEQFF
TRBV24-1	TRBD1	few	13	TRBJ2-5	TGTGCCACCAGTACAGGGGCAGGCAAGACCCAGTACTTC	CATSTGAGKTQYF
TRBV4-2	NA	NA	14	TRBJ2-3	TGTGCCAGCAGTGCGGGGCAGTACACAGATACGCAGTATTTT	CASSAGQYTDTQYF
TRBV5-8	NA	few	17	TRBJ2-7	TGTGCCAGCAGCTTCGGTTACAGGAGGCACGCTCTCTACGAGCAGTACTTC	CASSFGYRRHALYEQYF
TRBV5-1	TRBD1	many	16	TRBJ1-1	TGCGCCAGCAGCTTGATCGTCGGGACAGTGAACACTGAAGCTTTCTTT	CASSLIVGTVNTEAFF
TRBV5-1	NA	many	16	TRBJ1-6	TGCGCCAGCAGCTTAACTACAGGGATTCGGAATTCACCCCTCCACTTT	CASSLTTGIRNSPLHF
TRBV20-1	NA	many	12	TRBJ2-5	TGCAGTGCTACCAGAAACCAAGAGACCCAGTACTTC	CSATRNQETQYF
TRBV12-3/TRBV12-4	NA	few	15	TRBJ2-5	TGTGCCAGCAGCCTCCTTTCCGGGGTACCAGAGACCCAGTACTTC	CASSLLSGVPETQYF
TRBV29-1	NA	many	13	TRBJ2-1	TGCAGCGTTGAGCTAGCTGGATACAATGAGCAGTTCTTC	CSVELAGYNEQFF
TRBV11-1	NA	NA	17	TRBJ2-5	TGTGCCAGCAGCCCGCCTCTGGCAGTAGCGGAACAAGAGACCCAGTACTTC	CASSPPLAVAEQETQYF
TRBV6-5	NA	NA	15	TRBJ1-2	TGTGCCAGCAGTTACTCGAGAGGGGTTCACTATGGCTACACCTTC	CASSYSRGVHYGYTF
TRBV2	NA	few	15	TRBJ2-3	TGTGCCAGCAGAAGACAGAGGAGTCTTACAGATACGCAGTATTTT	CASRRQRSLTDTQYF
TRBV7-2	NA	NA	14	TRBJ2-2	TGTGCCAGCAGCTTAGGGCTCAGCAGCGGGGAGCTGTTTTTT	CASSLGLSSGELFF
TRBV2	NA	many	14	TRBJ2-7	TGTGCCAGCAGTGGCATACAGGGAGGCTCCGAGCAGTACTTC	CASSGIQGGSEQYF
TRBV7-2	NA	few	14	TRBJ2-1	TGTGCCAGCAGCTTGAGGTCGGGGGACAATGAGCAGTTCTTC	CASSLRSGDNEQFF
TRBV12-3/TRBV12-4	NA	NA	14	TRBJ2-1	TGTGCCAGCAGTTTAGGGGTCGCCTACAATGAGCAGTTCTTC	CASSLGVAYNEQFF
TRBV25-1	TRBD2	few	14	TRBJ2-1	TGTGCCAGCAGTTGGGCTAGCGGCTACAATGAGCAGTTCTTC	CASSWASGYNEQFF
TRBV2	TRBD2	many	14	TRBJ2-2	TGTGCCAGCAAGGGACTAGCAACCACCGGGGAGCTGTTTTTT	CASKGLATTGELFF
TRBV3-1	NA	few	13	TRBJ2-5	TGTGCCAGCAGCGCGCAGGGGGGGGAGACCCAGTACTTC	CASSAQGGETQYF
TRBV30	NA	NA	10	TRBJ2-1	TGTGCCTGGAGTCGCGATGAGCAGTTCTTC	CAWSRDEQFF
TRBV5-1	TRBD1	many	15	TRBJ2-7	TGCGCCAGCAGCAGAACAGGGGGTCAGGCCTACGAGCAGTACTTC	CASSRTGGQAYEQYF
TRBV12-3/TRBV12-4	TRBD1	many	16	TRBJ2-2	TGTGCCAGCAGTTCCTCCGGGACAGCGAACACCGGGGAGCTGTTTTTT	CASSSSGTANTGELFF
TRBV9	NA	NA	17	TRBJ2-3	TGTGCCTGCAGCGTAAGGCCCCGGGGCTCCTCCACAGATACGCAGTATTTT	CACSVRPRGSSTDTQYF
TRBV20-1	TRBD1	many	14	TRBJ1-2	TGCAGTGCTAGAGGACAGGGGGCTAACTATGGCTACACCTTC	CSARGQGANYGYTF
TRBV5-1	TRBD1	few	17	TRBJ1-2	TGCGCCAGCAGCTCCACAGGGGGCGCGAGGATTAACTATGGCTACACCTTC	CASSSTGGARINYGYTF
TRBV20-1	NA	many	13	TRBJ1-5	TGCAGTGCTAAGTCAGTTAGCAATCAGCCCCAGCATTTT	CSAKSVSNQPQHF
TRBV20-1	NA	many	13	TRBJ1-5	TGCAGTGCTAATCCCAGACTAAATCAGCCCCAGCATTTT	CSANPRLNQPQHF
TRBV6-2/TRBV6-3	NA	many	14	TRBJ2-1	TGTGCCAGCAGTTTAGCTTCCTCCTACAATGAGCAGTTCTTC	CASSLASSYNEQFF
TRBV6-4	NA	NA	13	TRBJ2-2	TGTGCCAGCGCAGCAGAGAACACCGGGGAGCTGTTTTTT	CASAAENTGELFF
TRBV2	NA	NA	12	TRBJ2-1	TGTGCCAGCAGACTGCAGGGGAATGAGCAGTTCTTC	CASRLQGNEQFF
TRBV25-1	NA	few	17	TRBJ2-7	TGTGCCAGCAGTGAATCCTTAGGGCGTAGCGGTACCTACGAGCAGTACTTC	CASSESLGRSGTYEQYF
TRBV5-1	NA	few	15	TRBJ1-4	TGCGCCAGCACCACAGGGAGGAGAACTAATGAAAAACTGTTTTTT	CASTTGRRTNEKLFF
TRBV12-3/TRBV12-4	NA	NA	13	TRBJ1-2	TGTGCCAGCAGCAAAGGACAGCTCTATGGCTACACCTTC	CASSKGQLYGYTF
TRBV23-1	TRBD1	few	14	TRBJ2-7	TGCGCCAGCAGACCCGGGACAGGGGAGCACGAGCAGTACTTC	CASRPGTGEHEQYF
TRBV5-1	TRBD2	many	15	TRBJ2-7	TGCGCCAGCAGCTTGGGTGGGACTAGCGGGAACGAGCAGTACTTC	CASSLGGTSGNEQYF
TRBV12-3/TRBV12-4	TRBD2	many	15	TRBJ2-1	TGTGCCAGCAGTACCCCAAGAAGACCGGGACTAGGGCAGTTCTTC	CASSTPRRPGLGQFF
TRBV11-2	TRBD2	NA	17	TRBJ2-3	TGTGCCAGCAGCTTAGGGACTAGCGGGAGTTGGACAGATACGCAGTATTTT	CASSLGTSGSWTDTQYF
TRBV28	TRBD1	many	18	TRBJ2-4	TGTGCCAGCACCTTTAGGGCCGGGACAGTCCTAGCCAAAAACATTCAGTACTTC	CASTFRAGTVLAKNIQYF
TRBV6-1	TRBD1	many	13	TRBJ1-1	TGTGCCAGCAGCCTATCAGGGGGGCTTGAAGCTTTCTTT	CASSLSGGLEAFF
TRBV19	NA	few	12	TRBJ1-1	TGTGCCAGTAGTGCGGGGGCCGCTGAAGCTTTCTTT	CASSAGAAEAFF
TRBV5-1	NA	many	15	TRBJ2-1	TGCGCCAGCAGCCTTACAGGGACTTCTTACAATGAGCAGTTCTTC	CASSLTGTSYNEQFF
TRBV12-3/TRBV12-4	NA	NA	13	TRBJ2-2	TGTGCCAGCGACAGGGGAGGGGCCGGGGAGCTGTTTTTT	CASDRGGAGELFF
TRBV5-1	NA	many	14	TRBJ2-7	TGCGCCAGCAGCTTGGTGGACAATACCTACGAGCAGTACTTC	CASSLVDNTYEQYF
TRBV5-1	TRBD2	many	16	TRBJ2-5	TGCGCCAGCAGCGGGGGACTAGCGGGAGCCCAAGAGACCCAGTACTTC	CASSGGLAGAQETQYF
TRBV27	NA	NA	17	TRBJ2-6	TGTGCCAGCAGTTTCGTGGGGAAGGCCTCTGGGGCCAACGTCCTGACTTTC	CASSFVGKASGANVLTF
TRBV6-5	NA	NA	14	TRBJ2-7	TGTGCCAGCAGTTACTCGACGGATTTATACGAGCAGTACTTC	CASSYSTDLYEQYF
TRBV5-1	NA	many	16	TRBJ2-1	TGCGCCAGCAGCTGGGGTACGGAGAGACCCTACAATGAGCAGTTCTTC	CASSWGTERPYNEQFF
TRBV24-1	TRBD1	few	17	TRBJ1-2	TGTGCCACCAGTGATCCCGGGACAGGAGTTTCTAACTATGGCTACACCTTC	CATSDPGTGVSNYGYTF
TRBV6-1	TRBD1	few	14	TRBJ1-6	TGTGCCAGCAGTGAAACGACAGGGGATTCACCCCTCCACTTT	CASSETTGDSPLHF
TRBV11-3	TRBD1	few	15	TRBJ1-3	TGTGCCAGCAGCCCCACACGGGACAGGGGAAACACCATATATTTT	CASSPTRDRGNTIYF
TRBV6-5	NA	many	14	TRBJ2-3	TGTGCCAGCAGTTGGGGGGAGTTCACAGATACGCAGTATTTT	CASSWGEFTDTQYF
TRBV19	NA	NA	14	TRBJ2-2	TGTGCCAGTTCGAGAGTTGGGAACACCGGGGAGCTGTTTTTT	CASSRVGNTGELFF
TRBV7-2	NA	NA	14	TRBJ2-1	TGTGCCAGCAGCGCGGGTAGCGCGGCCAATGAGCAGTTCTTC	CASSAGSAANEQFF
TRBV5-1	TRBD1	many	13	TRBJ2-7	TGCGCCAGCAGCATGGGACAGCGCTACGAGCAGTACTTC	CASSMGQRYEQYF
TRBV20-1	NA	many	16	TRBJ2-1	TGCAGTGCTAGAGGCCCAGTTCAGAGCTCCTACAATGAGCAGTTCTTC	CSARGPVQSSYNEQFF